This entry features one TCR beta chain sequence. This clonotype appeared a single time. Its antigen specificity is not known. Per-base qualities were not stored, and no clone one base away is much larger. This entry is derived from a study of blood T cells in healthy people across ages (dated by TCRdb to the mid-2010s). Broadly, across the study: In model experiments, roughly one uniquely barcoded TCR beta cDNA molecule per two T cells was captured by template switching. Donors were grouped into four age groups: young (average 16 years), middle-aged (39), aged (around 56) and long-lived (approximately 75). Using deep sequencing normalized with unique cDNA molecular identifiers, the study measured how TCR beta repertoire diversity changes with age. To avoid experimental bias, donors of different ages were randomly spread across the sequencing lanes. Using the same blood draw, the study looked at two additional independent replicas of 1 million unique cDNA reads for two donors, one aged 18 to 29 and the other aged 80 or older. Summary of the overall study and its limitations: As age increased, observed TCR beta diversity per million T cells dropped in a roughly linear way, and a significant reduction was already evident by age 40. Estimates of total diversity based on one million sequenced T cells were considered lower bounds and underestimates. Bulk unsorted PBMC profiling prevented conclusive comparison of naive and antigen-experienced compartments. Because the CMV infection status of the donors was unknown, age-related changes in expanded clonotypes may potentially have been confounded. Observed TCR beta diversity correlated strongly with the percentage of naive T cells measured by flow cytometry. Compared with the aged group, more naive CD4+ T cells, fewer expanded clones and increased TCR diversity were shown by the long-lived group, suggesting age selection.

The CDR3 contains 15 residues, cysteine and phenylalanine counted. The DNA shown is the 45-base CDR3, in frame from base 1. The germline V gene encodes CDR1 MDHEN and CDR2 SYDVKM. V and J lose 3 bases and 0 bases, and a span of 10 bases separates them. Systemically healthy Caucasian individuals from Russia, 35 to 40 in total and aged about 6 to 100 years, were included as donors. Each donor gave about 9.7 milliliters of peripheral blood, drawn into EDTA-treated Vacutainer tubes. Ficoll-Paque density-gradient centrifugation was used to isolate PBMCs, with at least 6.5 million obtained per sample. Trizol reagent was used to extract total RNA from PBMCs, with at least 6 micrograms per sample. For every donor, an aliquot of PBMCs went through flow cytometry to measure the percentages of naive CD45RAhigh/CD27high T cells. The library was built by means of 5' RACE. The sequencer was an Illumina HiSeq 2500. A second PCR of roughly 7 to 12 cycles was performed with a sample-barcoded 5' primer and a J-beta primer mix. A unique molecular identifier was introduced onto each TCR beta cDNA molecule by a template-switch 5' adaptor carrying 12 random nucleotides. Each sample yielded at least 3 million CDR3-containing paired-end reads. All of the RNA was converted into first-strand cDNA using the Mint cDNA synthesis kit, with a TRBC-specific oligonucleotide serving as the primer. Following uracil-DNA glycosylase treatment, a first 18-cycle PCR with universal primers M1SS and BC2_uni_R was performed on all cDNA. Processing in the source paper ran as follows. Normalization of each sample was performed by random selection of 1 million high-quality reads, each carrying a distinct molecular identifier. Instead of being binned into consensus sequences, reads that shared molecular identifiers were thrown out. MiTCR, set to a Q25 quality threshold and the strictest error-elimination algorithm, was used for CDR3 identification, clonotype clustering and error correction. A nonparametric unseen species model with Euler transformation was used to estimate a lower bound on total TCR beta diversity. Using fastp at Q25 and MiXCR, TCRdb reprocessed the public reads and kept productive beta chains. CDR3 protein sequences are deduplicated, and each keeps its most common genes and DNA. TCRdb, rather than the study authors, made the V and J calls. The sample table records about 1.4 million distinct CDR3 sequences; approximately 60% of these occur just once. The top ten constitute more than 6% of the sample.

Input material: blood. The chain links TRBV28 with TRBJ2-3; matching of 5 bases hints at TRBD1 as the D gene. This TCR came from a young man in good health. The nucleotides read TGTGCCAGCAGTTTCAAGGGGCGGAGCACAGATACGCAGTATTTT. It specifies CASSFKGRSTDTQYF.